The T cell receptor (beta chain) under discussion was sequenced for a study of tumor-infiltrating lymphocytes in primary liver carcinoma. Study in general: Surgical resection served as treatment for the primary liver carcinoma of these patients. Recorded tumor stage was T1-T3 N0M0, with diameters of roughly 4.2 to 11 cm.

A primer matching the constant region was used to make TCR beta cDNA from 500 ng of total RNA. Libraries of TCR beta came from three nested multiplex PCR rounds with slightly modified ARM-PCR. Researchers ran the first two PCR rounds for about 11 cycles each with TRBV1-TRBV30 forward primers and a C-beta reverse primer. TCRdb re-analysed the multiplex PCR reads in MiXCR, keeping a single row per CDR3 protein. Of 300,000 to 350,000 distinct CDR3 sequences listed, about 61% are singletons. CDR1 is SNHLY and CDR2 is FYNNEI in the germline V gene. CDR3 length: 12 residues. Worth noting for this clonotype: The antigen is not known. The junction departs from the called germline gene at one end, perhaps through a read error.

For blood RNA, unsorted whole blood served as the source, and germline DNA was extracted too. Broader study findings: The overlap of tumor-adjacent and tumor-blood pairs was smaller than that of tumor region pairs. Blood trailed tumors significantly in top-250-clone fraction (p = 0.039).

V and J are TRBV2 and TRBJ1-2; 7 bases are a match to TRBD1. Sequenced: peripheral blood. The sequence derives from a man aged 40-49 years with primary liver carcinoma and hepatitis B virus infection. The CDR3 loop reads CASTEGGLGYTF. DNA of the CDR3: TGTGCCAGCACTGAAGGGGGCTTGGGCTACACCTTC. Combining the CDR3 with reference TRBV2 and TRBJ1-2 gives the whole variable domain EPEVTQTPSHQVTQMGQEVILRCVPISNHLYFYWYRQILGQKVEFLVSFYNNEISEKSEIFDDQFSVERPDGSNFTLKIRSTKLEDSAMYFCASTEGGLGYTFGSGTRLTVV.